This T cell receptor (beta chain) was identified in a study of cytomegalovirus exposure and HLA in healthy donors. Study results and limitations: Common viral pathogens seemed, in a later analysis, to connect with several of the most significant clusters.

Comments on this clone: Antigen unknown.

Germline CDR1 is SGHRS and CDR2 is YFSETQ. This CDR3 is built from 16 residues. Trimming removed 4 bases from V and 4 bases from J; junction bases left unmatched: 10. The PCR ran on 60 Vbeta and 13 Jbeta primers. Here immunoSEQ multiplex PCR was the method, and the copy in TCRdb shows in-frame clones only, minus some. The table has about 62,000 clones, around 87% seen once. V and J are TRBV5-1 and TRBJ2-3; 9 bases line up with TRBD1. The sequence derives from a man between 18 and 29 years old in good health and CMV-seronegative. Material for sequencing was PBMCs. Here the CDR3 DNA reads TGCGCCAGCAGCCCCTTGGACAGGGGCGCAGCAGATACGCAGTATTTT. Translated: CASSPLDRGAADTQYF.